These T cell receptor beta chains were read from a single sample in a study of shared clonotypes between healthy human individuals. This table comes from immunoSEQ multiplex PCR, and its TCRdb copy is limited to in-frame clones, with some not included. The sample shows 1,500,000 or so clones, 95% to 97% of them seen only once. Sequenced input: naive CD4+ T cells sorted from blood. The receptors shown here come from a man aged 25-45 years in good health. CDR3s include the opening cysteine and the closing phenylalanine or tryptophan. D genes are given only for firm matches. A clone size is listed for some rows: how often the clone was seen (once, few, many), or a class if it is expanded.

V	size	D	J	CDR3	DNA
TRBV9	.	TRBD2	TRBJ2-7	CASSVGLAGDAYEQYF	TGTGCCAGCAGCGTAGGTTTGGCGGGAGACGCCTACGAGCAGTACTTC
TRBV5-1	.	TRBD1	TRBJ2-3	CASSLQGDPDTQYF	TGCGCCAGCAGCTTACAGGGGGACCCAGATACGCAGTATTTT
TRBV25-1	once	.	TRBJ1-4	CASSEREKLFF	TGTGCCAGCAGTGAACGTGAAAAACTGTTTTTT
TRBV7-8	.	TRBD2	TRBJ2-5	CASSLAGGSGRGDQETQYF	TGTGCCAGCAGTTTAGCGGGGGGCTCGGGACGCGGGGATCAAGAGACCCAGTACTTC
TRBV15	.	.	TRBJ2-7	CATSRELTPTSYEQYF	TGTGCCACCAGCAGAGAACTGACACCGACCTCCTACGAGCAGTACTTC
TRBV5-8	.	TRBD1	TRBJ2-7	CASSLAVYRGTYEQYF	TGTGCCAGCAGCTTGGCCGTTTACAGGGGCACCTACGAGCAGTACTTC
TRBV5-1	.	.	TRBJ2-5	CASSLLLAQETQYF	TGCGCCAGCAGCTTGTTACTAGCTCAAGAGACCCAGTACTTC
TRBV2	.	.	TRBJ2-3	CATTGTDTQYF	TGTGCCACCACCGGCACAGATACGCAGTATTTT
TRBV11-3	.	.	TRBJ2-2	CASSFRATGELFF	TGTGCCAGCAGCTTCAGAGCCACCGGGGAGCTGTTTTTT
TRBV5-1	.	.	TRBJ1-4	CASSDPLGPTNEKLFF	TGCGCCAGCAGCGACCCTCTCGGGCCGACTAATGAAAAACTGTTTTTT
TRBV2	.	.	TRBJ2-4	CASSILLAKNIQYF	TGTGCCAGCAGTATACTACTAGCCAAAAACATTCAGTACTTC
TRBV6-6	.	.	TRBJ2-2	CASTFQEQLFF	TGTGCCAGCACCTTCCAGGAGCAGCTGTTTTTT
TRBV28	.	.	TRBJ2-7	CASQGSGILYEQYF	TGTGCCAGCCAGGGTTCCGGGATCCTGTACGAGCAGTACTTC
TRBV5-4	.	TRBD1	TRBJ2-1	CASSWTGVGEQFF	TGTGCCAGCAGCTGGACAGGGGTTGGTGAGCAGTTCTTC
TRBV29-1	once	TRBD2	TRBJ2-1	CSATGLADSYNEQFF	TGCAGCGCAACGGGACTAGCGGACTCCTACAATGAGCAGTTCTTC
TRBV9	.	TRBD2	TRBJ2-5	CASSTTGTKETQYF	TGTGCCAGCAGCACCACCGGGACTAAAGAGACCCAGTACTTC
TRBV5-4	.	.	TRBJ2-7	CASSLAGRGSYEQYF	TGTGCCAGCAGCTTGGCAGGCCGGGGCTCCTACGAGCAGTACTTC
TRBV18	.	TRBD1	TRBJ1-3	CASSGLGQAPSGNTIYF	TGTGCCAGCTCAGGCTTGGGACAGGCCCCATCTGGAAACACCATATATTTT
TRBV27	.	.	TRBJ2-3	CASSTRTDQYYDTQYF	TGTGCCAGCAGTACGCGGACAGATCAATATTACGATACGCAGTATTTT
TRBV27	.	.	TRBJ2-2	CASSLQSGRTGELFF	TGTGCCAGCAGTTTGCAGTCAGGAAGGACCGGGGAGCTGTTTTTT
TRBV5-6	.	TRBD1	TRBJ2-2	CASSFAGQDTGELFF	TGTGCCAGCAGCTTTGCTGGACAGGACACCGGGGAGCTGTTTTTT
TRBV5-6	.	.	TRBJ2-7	CASSLYSGPTYEQYF	TGTGCCAGCAGCTTGTATAGCGGACCAACCTACGAGCAGTACTTC
TRBV30	.	.	TRBJ1-5	CAWSHPQVSSNQPQHF	TGTGCCTGGAGTCACCCACAGGTTTCTAGCAATCAGCCCCAGCATTTT
TRBV28	.	.	TRBJ2-1	CASSLGLGPTAGQFF	TGTGCCAGCAGTTTAGGTCTAGGTCCCACCGCAGGGCAGTTCTTC
TRBV5-4	.	TRBD2	TRBJ2-3	CASSPTSGRAADTQYF	TGTGCCAGCAGCCCGACTAGCGGGAGGGCCGCGGATACGCAGTATTTT
TRBV5-1	once	TRBD1	TRBJ2-1	CASSVTGTAYNEQFF	TGCGCCAGCAGCGTGACAGGGACAGCCTACAATGAGCAGTTCTTC
TRBV6-5	.	.	TRBJ2-1	CASSRRAGSYNEQFF	TGTGCCAGCAGTCGGCGAGCGGGCAGCTACAATGAGCAGTTCTTC
TRBV6-6	.	TRBD1	TRBJ2-7	CASSPPGQAGYEQYF	TGTGCCAGCAGTCCCCCCGGACAGGCCGGGTACGAGCAGTACTTC
TRBV15	.	.	TRBJ1-3	CATSRVGPGNTIYF	TGTGCCACCAGCAGAGTCGGCCCAGGAAACACCATATATTTT
TRBV7-9	.	.	TRBJ2-4	CASSRGGAKNIQYF	TGTGCCAGCAGCCGAGGTGGGGCCAAAAACATTCAGTACTTC
TRBV15	.	.	TRBJ2-2	CATSRDFSGLNTGELFF	TGTGCCACCAGCAGAGATTTCAGCGGATTGAACACCGGGGAGCTGTTTTTT
TRBV10-3	.	.	TRBJ2-2	CAITETANTGELFF	TGTGCCATCACCGAGACAGCGAACACCGGGGAGCTGTTTTTT
TRBV27	.	TRBD2	TRBJ2-1	CASSATLAGGPQQFF	TGTGCCAGCAGTGCCACATTAGCGGGAGGGCCTCAGCAGTTCTTC
TRBV19	.	TRBD2	TRBJ2-7	CASSTSSGRAYEQYF	TGTGCCAGTAGTACCTCTAGCGGGAGGGCCTACGAGCAGTACTTC
TRBV7-6	.	TRBD1	TRBJ2-2	CASSAGTGNTNTGELFF	TGTGCCAGCAGTGCCGGGACAGGGAACACGAACACCGGGGAGCTGTTTTTT
TRBV18	.	.	TRBJ1-2	CASSPLQDSTSNYGYTF	TGTGCCAGCTCACCTCTTCAGGACAGCACTTCTAACTATGGCTACACCTTC
TRBV4-1	.	.	TRBJ2-7	CASSLDNPSYEQYF	TGCGCCAGCAGCTTAGACAATCCCTCCTACGAGCAGTACTTC
TRBV11-2	.	.	TRBJ2-7	CASSLVSSYEQYF	TGTGCCAGCAGCTTAGTTAGTAGTTACGAGCAGTACTTC
TRBV9	.	TRBD2	TRBJ2-3	CASRPGTSGRADTQYF	TGTGCCAGCAGACCCGGGACTAGCGGGAGGGCGGATACGCAGTATTTT
TRBV27	.	.	TRBJ2-6	CASSLGTRSGANVLTF	TGTGCCAGCAGTCTCGGGACTCGCTCTGGGGCCAACGTCCTGACTTTC
TRBV28	.	.	TRBJ2-5	CASSPSGQETQYF	TGTGCCAGCAGTCCGAGCGGCCAAGAGACCCAGTACTTC
TRBV4-1	.	TRBD1	TRBJ2-7	CASSQEGRTGSYEQYF	TGCGCCAGCAGCCAAGAAGGGAGGACAGGGTCCTACGAGCAGTACTTC
TRBV6-1	.	.	TRBJ2-7	CASSEGRTGNYYEQYF	TGTGCCAGCAGTGAAGGTAGAACAGGGAACTACTACGAGCAGTACTTC
TRBV6-1	.	.	TRBJ2-2	CASSEEGGGTGELFF	TGTGCCAGCAGTGAAGAGGGGGGCGGCACCGGGGAGCTGTTTTTT
TRBV5-1	.	TRBD2	TRBJ2-1	CASSLGLAGGVDEQFF	TGCGCCAGCAGCTTGGGGCTAGCGGGTGGGGTGGATGAGCAGTTCTTC
TRBV10-3	.	.	TRBJ2-1	CAISESTGKGGHPYNEQFF	TGTGCCATCAGTGAGTCGACGGGAAAGGGGGGCCACCCCTACAATGAGCAGTTCTTC
TRBV10-3	.	.	TRBJ2-7	CAISEEPSYEQYF	TGTGCCATCAGTGAGGAACCATCCTACGAGCAGTACTTC
TRBV6-1	.	TRBD2	TRBJ2-7	CASSLLAGEVGEQYF	TGTGCCAGCAGTCTACTAGCGGGAGAAGTTGGCGAGCAGTACTTC
TRBV28	.	.	TRBJ2-5	CASTRGGWDPSYF	TGTGCCAGCACCCGAGGGGGGTGGGACCCATCATACTTC
TRBV5-4	.	TRBD2	TRBJ2-7	CASSVGTSGRYEQYF	TGTGCCAGCAGCGTCGGGACTAGCGGGAGGTACGAGCAGTACTTC
TRBV10-3	.	.	TRBJ2-7	CAISVQNSYEQYF	TGTGCCATCAGTGTTCAGAACTCCTACGAGCAGTACTTC
TRBV11-2	.	.	TRBJ2-1	CASSYTTVGYNEQFF	TGTGCCAGCAGCTACACCACAGTGGGGTACAATGAGCAGTTCTTC
TRBV5-4	.	.	TRBJ2-7	CASSLPVGHRRTYEQYF	TGTGCCAGCAGCCTCCCCGTGGGTCACAGGCGGACCTACGAGCAGTACTTC
TRBV28	.	TRBD2	TRBJ2-3	CASSSLTSGRPTDTQYF	TGTGCCAGCAGTTCCCTAACTAGCGGGAGGCCCACAGATACGCAGTATTTT
TRBV7-9	.	.	TRBJ2-5	CASSLAELPQETQYF	TGTGCCAGCAGCTTAGCAGAGCTCCCACAAGAGACCCAGTACTTC